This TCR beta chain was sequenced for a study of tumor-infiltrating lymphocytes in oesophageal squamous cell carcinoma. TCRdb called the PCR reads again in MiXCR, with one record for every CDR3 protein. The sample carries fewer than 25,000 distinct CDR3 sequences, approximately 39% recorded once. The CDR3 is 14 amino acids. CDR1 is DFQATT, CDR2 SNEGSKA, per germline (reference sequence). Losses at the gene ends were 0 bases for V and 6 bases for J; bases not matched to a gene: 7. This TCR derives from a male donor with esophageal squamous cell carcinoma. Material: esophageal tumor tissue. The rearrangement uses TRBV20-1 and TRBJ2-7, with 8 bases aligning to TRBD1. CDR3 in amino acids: CSARDGAGGSEQYF. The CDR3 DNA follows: TGCAGTGCTAGAGATGGGGCAGGGGGCAGCGAGCAGTACTTC.